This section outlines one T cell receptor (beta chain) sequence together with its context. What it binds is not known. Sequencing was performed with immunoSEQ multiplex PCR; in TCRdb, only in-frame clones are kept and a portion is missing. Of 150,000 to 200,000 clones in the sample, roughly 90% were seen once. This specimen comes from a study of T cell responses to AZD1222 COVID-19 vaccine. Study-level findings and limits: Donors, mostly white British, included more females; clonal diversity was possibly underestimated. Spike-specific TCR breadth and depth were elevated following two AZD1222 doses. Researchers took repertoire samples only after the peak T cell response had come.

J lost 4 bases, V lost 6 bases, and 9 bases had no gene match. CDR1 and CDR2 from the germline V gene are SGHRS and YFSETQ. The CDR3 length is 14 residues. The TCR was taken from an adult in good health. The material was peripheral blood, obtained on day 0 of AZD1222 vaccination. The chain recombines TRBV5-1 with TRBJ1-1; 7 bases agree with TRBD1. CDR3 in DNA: TGCGCCAGCATGATGGAGGGGGCTTCCACTGAAGCTTTCTTT. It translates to CASMMEGASTEAFF.